Presented here are 21 T cell receptor beta chains from one specimen sequenced in a study of identifying expanded T cells in peripheral blood. Sequencing used immunoSEQ multiplex PCR; TCRdb keeps in-frame clones, though not all of them. This repertoire shows tens of thousands of clones, 87% found once; its top ten account for around 4.6%. The sample consisted of blood. The receptors shown here come from a person aged 18-69 years in good health.

V usage is TRBV30 and J usage is TRBJ1-2, with 8 bases matching TRBD1. The germline gives CDR1 GTSNPN, CDR2 SVGIG (reference sequence). V lost 4 bases to trimming and J lost 13 bases; unmatched junction nucleotides: 8. CDR3 length: 11 residues. As DNA, the CDR3 is TGTGCCTGGACATTTCAGGGACAGGCCACCTTC. Its translation: CAWTFQGQATF. Using reference TRBV30 and TRBJ1-2 for the parts outside the CDR3, the full variable domain is SQTIHQWPATLVQPVGSPLSLECTVEGTSNPNLYWYRQAAGRGLQLLFYSVGIGQISSEVPQNLSASRPQDRQFILSSKKLLLSDSGFYLCAWTFQGQATFGSGTRLTVV.

The chain employs TRBV7-2 and TRBJ2-3; D possibly uses TRBD1 or TRBD2 (6 bases each). The ends were cut back, 4 bases at V and 2 bases at J, with 16 bases in the middle. Germline CDR1 SGHTA, CDR2 FQGNSA. This CDR3 has 16 amino acids. The CDR3 loop reads CASSSIGGQLTDTQYF. CDR3 DNA sequence: TGTGCCAGCAGCTCTATCGGGGGACAACTCACAGATACGCAGTATTTT.

This clone is a singleton in its sample. The chain employs TRBV27 and TRBJ1-1; tentatively, D is TRBD1 (5 bases). The CDR3 extends over 12 amino acids. Germline V gene sequence: CDR1 MNHEY, CDR2 SMNVEV (reference sequence). The germline V and J ends were trimmed by 5 bases and 4 bases, with 8 bases remaining between them. The CDR3 coding sequence is TGTGCCAGCAGTGCCGGGGGCACTGAAGCTTTCTTT. Its translation: CASSAGGTEAFF.

V gene TRBV7-8 combines with J gene TRBJ1-5; the D gene is possibly TRBD1 (5 bases). V was pared by 5 bases and J by 7 bases, with 27 bases between. The CDR3 runs 18 residues. Germline V gives CDR1 SGHVS, CDR2 FQNEAQ. The CDR3 DNA sequence: TGTGCCAGCAGCACAGCCGTTTTCCATCGAGAGGGGAACCAGCCCCAGCATTTT. Protein sequence: CASSTAVFHREGNQPQHF.

The chain carries TRBV7-9 and TRBJ2-5; D is possibly TRBD1 or TRBD2 (5 bases each). V was cut by 1 base and J by 7 bases, with 13 bases left in between. Germline loops: CDR1 SEHNR, CDR2 FQNEAQ (reference sequence). This CDR3 has 14 amino acids. The CDR3 loop is CASSLGGSYLTQYF. In nucleotides, the CDR3 is TGTGCCAGCAGCTTAGGGGGGAGCTACCTGACCCAGTACTTC.

The J gene is TRBJ1-2, the V gene TRBV4-3, with TRBD1 as a possible D gene (6 bases). The CDR3 has 13 amino acids. Germline values: CDR1 LGHNA, CDR2 YSLEER. The V gene lost 4 bases and the J gene lost 6 bases, with 12 bases spanning the gap. The CDR3: CASSPGQRDGYTF. CDR3 DNA sequence: TGCGCCAGCAGCCCAGGACAGAGGGATGGCTACACCTTC.

The chain has TRBV28 and TRBJ2-2; D not certain. CDR3 length: 10 amino acids. From germline, CDR1 is MDHEN and CDR2 SYDVKM. V dropped 6 bases and J dropped 4 bases, with 0 bases sitting between them. The CDR3 loop is CASSTGELFF. CDR3 bases: TGTGCCAGCAGCACCGGGGAGCTGTTTTTT.

This chain's CDR3 is CASSEAGQGTGNTIYF. Here the CDR3 DNA reads TGTGCCAGCAGTGAAGCCGGACAGGGGACGGGAAACACCATATATTTT. V and J are TRBV6-1 and TRBJ1-3; 9 nucleotides match TRBD1. CDR1 is MNHNS, CDR2 SASEGT, per germline. Trimming cost V 0 bases and J 4 bases; bases outside gene matches: 4. The CDR3 length is 16 residues.

This clone has a handful of counts. The V and J genes are TRBV6-7 and TRBJ1-4; D gene unclear. TRBV6-7 is an ORF, with its function uncertain. Trimming took off 7 bases at V and 10 bases at J, with 10 bases between the two ends. CDR3 length equals 11 residues. The CDR3 sequence: CASNCMRKLFF. The CDR3 DNA reads as TGTGCCAGCAACTGCATGAGAAAACTGTTTTTT.

The chain uses TRBV19 and TRBJ1-5; 8 bases map to TRBD1. Trimming cost V 1 base and J 6 bases; bases outside gene matches: 5. The germline CDR1 and CDR2 sequences are LNHDA and SQIVND (reference sequence). The CDR3 totals 15 residues. CDR3 loop: CASSIGTGRGQPQHF. Written as DNA, the CDR3 is TGTGCCAGTAGTATAGGGACAGGGAGAGGTCAGCCCCAGCATTTT.

The chain recombines TRBV19 with TRBJ2-1; 10 bases fit TRBD1. The CDR3 extends over 16 amino acids. V dropped 3 bases and J dropped 8; count of bases not matched to a gene: 10. The germline V gene encodes CDR1 LNHDA and CDR2 SQIVND (reference sequence). Here the CDR3 reads CASSIAGTGVTDEQFF. The CDR3 DNA follows: TGTGCCAGTAGTATCGCCGGGACAGGGGTTACTGATGAGCAGTTCTTC.

The V and J genes are TRBV15 and TRBJ2-7, with D unresolved. Germline lookup yields CDR1 LNHNV and CDR2 YYDKDF (reference sequence). V shed 1 base and J shed 0 bases, with 7 bases lying between them. The CDR3 runs 14 residues. CDR3 nucleotide sequence: TGTGCCACCAGCAGAGGTGGCAGCTCCTACGAGCAGTACTTC. This sequence encodes CATSRGGSSYEQYF.

The V and J genes are TRBV13 and TRBJ2-4, with D uncertain. This CDR3 is 13 amino acids long. From germline, CDR1 is PRHDT and CDR2 FYEKMQ (reference sequence). The V end lost 1 base, the J end lost 6 bases, and 7 bases lay between the germline ends. CDR3 residues: CASSLDRVNIQYF. The CDR3 nucleotides read TGTGCCAGCAGCTTAGACAGAGTAAACATTCAGTACTTC. Full variable domain (remainder filled in from reference TRBV13 and TRBJ2-4): AAGVIQSPRHLIKEKRETATLKCYPIPRHDTVYWYQQGPGQDPQFLISFYEKMQSDKGSIPDRFSAQQFSDYHSELNMSSLELGDSALYFCASSLDRVNIQYFGAGTRLSVL.

The CDR3 DNA reads as TGTGCCAGCAGTTTACTAGTCAATCAGCCCCAGCATTTT. The encoded protein is CASSLLVNQPQHF. The genes are TRBV28 and TRBJ1-5; D not certain. The germline V and J ends were trimmed by 2 bases and 3 bases, with 5 bases remaining between them. The CDR3 length is 13 residues. In germline, CDR1 is MDHEN, CDR2 SYDVKM.

The chain recombines TRBV6-4 with TRBJ2-5; D remains ambiguous. V was trimmed by 3 bases and J by 2 bases, leaving 13 bases between them. Germline lookup yields CDR1 MRHNA and CDR2 SNTAGT. The CDR3 is made up of 15 amino acids. The DNA for the CDR3 is TGTGCCAGCAGTGAAAACTCAGGCCGTCAAGAGACCCAGTACTTC. This sequence encodes CASSENSGRQETQYF.

The chain uses TRBV7-2 and TRBJ2-2, with 7 nucleotides matching TRBD2. V dropped 4 bases and J dropped 6; count of bases not matched to a gene: 5. This CDR3 contains 14 residues. Germline CDR1 and CDR2: SGHTA and FQGNSA. The CDR3 DNA reads as TGTGCCAGCAGCTCAAGGACTAGACCCGGGGAGCTGTTTTTT. This codes for CASSSRTRPGELFF.

In regard to this clone: Other nucleotide sequences from this sample produce the same CDR3. V gene TRBV7-3 combines with J gene TRBJ2-1; D is ambiguous. Germline lookup yields CDR1 SGHTA and CDR2 FQGTGA. The CDR3 is 13 amino acids. V gave up 2 bases and J gave up 0 bases, with 2 bases separating them. CDR3 protein: CASSLSSYNEQFF. Here the CDR3 DNA reads TGTGCCAGCAGCTTATCCTCCTACAATGAGCAGTTCTTC.

J is TRBJ2-7 and V is TRBV5-4; 8 bases line up with TRBD1. The CDR3 is made up of 14 amino acids. The germline V gene has CDR1 SGHNT and CDR2 YYREEE (reference sequence). J gave up 9 bases and V 4 bases, and 12 bases lay outside the gene matches. The CDR3 loop reads CASSGGTGGQGQYF. CDR3 bases: TGTGCCAGCAGCGGGGGGACAGGCGGCCAAGGGCAGTACTTC.

This CDR3 reads CASSNRLARSYEQYF. The CDR3 nucleotides read TGTGCCAGTAGTAACCGACTAGCCCGCTCCTACGAGCAGTACTTC. This sequence joins TRBV19 and TRBJ2-7, with 7 bases lining up with TRBD2. The CDR3 sequence is 15 residues long. Trimming removed 4 bases from V and 0 bases from J; junction bases left unmatched: 6. CDR1 and CDR2 from the germline V gene are LNHDA and SQIVND (reference sequence).

The CDR3 DNA sequence: TGTGCCAGCAGCCCGACAGACTCTGGAAACACCATATATTTT. Amino acids: CASSPTDSGNTIYF. V usage is TRBV6-5 and J usage is TRBJ1-3; D possibly corresponds to TRBD1 (5 bases). This CDR3 contains 14 residues. CDR1 MNHEY and CDR2 SVGAGI come from the germline V gene. The V and J ends lost 6 bases and 0 bases respectively, with 9 bases between them.

The V call is TRBV6-6, the J call TRBJ1-1, with unresolved D. V gave up 2 bases and J gave up 6 bases, with 7 bases separating them. The V gene's germline CDR1 is MNHNY and CDR2 SVGAGI (reference sequence). The length of the CDR3 is 12 residues. The CDR3 region has the DNA TGTGCCAGCAGTTACAGGAGGGCTGAAGCTTTCTTT. Its translation is CASSYRRAEAFF.